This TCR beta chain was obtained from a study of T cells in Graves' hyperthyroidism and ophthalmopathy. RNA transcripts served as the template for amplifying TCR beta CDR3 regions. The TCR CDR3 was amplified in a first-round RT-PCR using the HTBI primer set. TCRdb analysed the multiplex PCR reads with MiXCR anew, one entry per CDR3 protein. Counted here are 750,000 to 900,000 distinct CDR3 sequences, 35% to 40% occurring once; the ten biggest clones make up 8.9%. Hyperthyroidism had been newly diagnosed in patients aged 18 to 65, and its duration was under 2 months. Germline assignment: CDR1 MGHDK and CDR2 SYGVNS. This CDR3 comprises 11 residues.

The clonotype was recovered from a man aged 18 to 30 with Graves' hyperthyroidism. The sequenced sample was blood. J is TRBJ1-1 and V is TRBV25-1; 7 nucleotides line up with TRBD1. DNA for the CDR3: TGTGCTTCGACAGGGATCGGGGAAGCTTTCTTT. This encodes CASTGIGEAFF.